This T cell receptor (beta chain) originates from a study of cytomegalovirus exposure and HLA in healthy donors. Comments on this clone: What it recognizes is unknown.

Produced via immunoSEQ multiplex PCR; TCRdb's table is partial and in-frame only. The sample has under 200,000 clones, roughly 96% seen once. This CDR3 spans 17 amino acids. The germline V gene has CDR1 WNHNN and CDR2 SYGVQD (reference sequence). V lost 0 bases to trimming and J lost 7 bases, with 21 bases between them. General study findings and limits: Despite most TCR sequences being rare, some public TCRs occurred in many donors.

The material sequenced was PBMCs. This sequence originates from a woman aged 18-29 years in good health and CMV-seronegative. The chain links TRBV10-1 to TRBJ1-1; possibly TRBD1 for D (6 bases). The chain's CDR3 is CASSESEGEGKRGEAFF. The CDR3 nucleotides read TGCGCCAGCAGTGAGTCAGAGGGGGAAGGAAAGAGAGGTGAAGCTTTCTTT.